This record concerns one T cell receptor (beta chain) sequence. V gave up 0 bases and J gave up 4 bases, with 3 bases separating them. The germline CDR1 and CDR2 sequences are SGHDT and YYEEEE. The CDR3 is 12 amino acids. This entry is derived from a study of Ad26.COV2.S vaccination and SARS-CoV-2 variants. Libraries were prepared by immunoSEQ multiplex PCR; TCRdb keeps only in-frame clonotypes and omits some of them. The table has about 480,000 clones, around nine tenths seen once; the top ten hold roughly 12%. Treatment specified: 15 to 20 received Ad26.COV2.S at low or high dose, single or two shots; a few received placebo; per-sample allocation not given. Material that was analyzed had been drawn on day 63 after the first vaccine or placebo injection.

Sequencing was performed on peripheral blood, taken in a trial of Ad26.COV2.S vaccine versus placebo. This clonotype originated in a person aged 18-60 years who received the Ad26.COV2.S COVID-19 vaccine or a placebo. V gene TRBV5-6 combines with J gene TRBJ2-3; D not resolved. The DNA of the CDR3 is TGTGCCAGCAGCTTGGACCCAGATACGCAGTATTTT. Protein product: CASSLDPDTQYF.